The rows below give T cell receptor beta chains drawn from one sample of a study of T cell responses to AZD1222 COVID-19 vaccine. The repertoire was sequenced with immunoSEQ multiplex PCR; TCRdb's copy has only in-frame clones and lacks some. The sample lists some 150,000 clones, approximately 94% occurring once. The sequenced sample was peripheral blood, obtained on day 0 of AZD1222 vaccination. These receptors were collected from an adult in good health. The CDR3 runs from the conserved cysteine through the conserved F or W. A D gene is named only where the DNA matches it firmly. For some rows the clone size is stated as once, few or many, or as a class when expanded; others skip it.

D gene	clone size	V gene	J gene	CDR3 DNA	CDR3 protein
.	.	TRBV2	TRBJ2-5	TGTGCCAGCACTACCCCGGTGGACAGTTCCCAAGAGACCCAGTACTTC	CASTTPVDSSQETQYF
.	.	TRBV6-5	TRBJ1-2	TGTGCCAGCAGTCGGGACGGGTCTAACTATGGCTACACCTTC	CASSRDGSNYGYTF
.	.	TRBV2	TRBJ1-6	TGTGCCAGCAGTGACTTCCTTAGTCGGACACCCAGGACCCTCCACTTT	CASSDFLSRTPRTLHF
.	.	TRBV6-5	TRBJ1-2	TGTGCCGCCACGGGCGGCTATGGCTACACCTTC	CAATGGYGYTF
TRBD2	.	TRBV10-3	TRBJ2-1	TGTGCCATCAGGGCGGGGGGCAATGAGCAGTTCTTC	CAIRAGGNEQFF
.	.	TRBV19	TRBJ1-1	TGTGCCAGTAGTCAATATAACACTGAAGCTTTCTTT	CASSQYNTEAFF
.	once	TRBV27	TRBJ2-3	TGTGCCAGCAGTTTATCCCTGGACAGCACAGATACGCAGTATTTT	CASSLSLDSTDTQYF
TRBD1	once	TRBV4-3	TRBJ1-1	TGCGCCAGCAGCCCTCAGGGGGAGGTGAACACTGAAGCTTTCTTT	CASSPQGEVNTEAFF
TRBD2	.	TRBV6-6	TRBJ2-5	TGTGCCAGCAGTACGGAGACTAGCGGGAGTATTGAGACCCAGTACTTC	CASSTETSGSIETQYF
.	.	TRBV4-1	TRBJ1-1	TGCGCCAGCAGCCAAGAGGCGGGGGGGGCGCCTTCTGAAGCTTTCTTT	CASSQEAGGAPSEAFF
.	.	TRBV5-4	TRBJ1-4	TGTGCCAGCAGTACCCAGGGAACTAATGAAAAACTGTTTTTT	CASSTQGTNEKLFF
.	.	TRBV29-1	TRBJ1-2	TGCAGCGTTGACCTCCCGCAGGGTGGTGACTATGGCTACACCTTC	CSVDLPQGGDYGYTF
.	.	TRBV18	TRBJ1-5	TGTGCCAGCTCACCGCGGGGGAATAGCAATCAGCCCCAGCATTTT	CASSPRGNSNQPQHF
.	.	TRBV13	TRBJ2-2	TGTGCCAGCAGCTTTTCAGTCGGGGAGCTGTTTTTT	CASSFSVGELFF
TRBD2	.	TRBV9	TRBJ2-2	TGTGCCAGCGGGGGAGGGGCGAACGGGGAGCTGTTTTTT	CASGGGANGELFF
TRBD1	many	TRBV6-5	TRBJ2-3	TGTGCCAGCATTAGGACAGGGGAAGGCACAGATACGCAGTATTTT	CASIRTGEGTDTQYF
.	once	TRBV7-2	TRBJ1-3	TGTGCCAGCAGCCTACAGGGAGGAGGAAACACCATATATTTT	CASSLQGGGNTIYF
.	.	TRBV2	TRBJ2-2	TGTGCCAGCAGTGCCCCCGGAGCGGACACCGGGGAGCTGTTTTTT	CASSAPGADTGELFF
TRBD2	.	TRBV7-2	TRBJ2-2	TGTGCCAGCAGCCAGCGGGGGACGAACACCGGGGAGCTGTTTTTT	CASSQRGTNTGELFF
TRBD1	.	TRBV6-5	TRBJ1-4	TGTGCCAGCAGTTACAGACAGGGTTCGAGTGAAAAACTGTTTTTT	CASSYRQGSSEKLFF
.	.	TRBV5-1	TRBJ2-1	TGCGCCAGCAGCTTGGACTACCATGAGCAGTTCTTC	CASSLDYHEQFF
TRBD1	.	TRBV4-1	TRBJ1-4	TGCGCCAGCAGCCAAGGCCGCAGGGGGCGACCTAATGAAAAACTGTTTTTT	CASSQGRRGRPNEKLFF
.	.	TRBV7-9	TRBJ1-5	TGTGCCAGCAGCCCGGCTGGAAATCAGCCCCAGCATTTT	CASSPAGNQPQHF
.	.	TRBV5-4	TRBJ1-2	TGTGCCAGCAGCTTGGGTGTGCAGGACTATGGCTACACCTTC	CASSLGVQDYGYTF
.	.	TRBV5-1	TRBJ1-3	TGCGCCAGCAGCTTGGAAGGCGCCGACTCTGGAAACACCATATATTTT	CASSLEGADSGNTIYF
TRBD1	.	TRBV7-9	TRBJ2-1	TGTGCCAGCAGCCCAGGGGGTTACAATGAGCAGTTCTTC	CASSPGGYNEQFF
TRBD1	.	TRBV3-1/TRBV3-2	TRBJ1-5	TGTGCCAGCAGCTCCAACAGGGGTCTTAATCAGCCCCAGCATTTT	CASSSNRGLNQPQHF
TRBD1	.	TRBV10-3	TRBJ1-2	TGTGCCATCAGTGAGCCGGACAGGGCTAACGGCTACACCTTC	CAISEPDRANGYTF
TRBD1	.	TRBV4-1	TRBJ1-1	TGCGCCAGCAGCCAAGGGACAGGGCACACTGAAGCTTTCTTT	CASSQGTGHTEAFF